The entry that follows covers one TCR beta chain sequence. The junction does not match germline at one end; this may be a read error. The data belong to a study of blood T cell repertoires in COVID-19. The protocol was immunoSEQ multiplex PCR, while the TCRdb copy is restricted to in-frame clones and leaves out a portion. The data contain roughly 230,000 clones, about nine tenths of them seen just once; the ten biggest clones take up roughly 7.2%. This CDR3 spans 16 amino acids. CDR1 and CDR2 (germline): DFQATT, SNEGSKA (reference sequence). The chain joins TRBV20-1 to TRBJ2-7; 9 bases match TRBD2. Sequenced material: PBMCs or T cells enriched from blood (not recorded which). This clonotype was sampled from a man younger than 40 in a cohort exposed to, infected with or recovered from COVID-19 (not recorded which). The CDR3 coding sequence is TGCAGTCCTAGTTGGGGTAGCGGGAGTTATACCTACGAGCAGTACTTC. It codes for CSPSWGSGSYTYEQYF.